This is a list of T cell receptor beta chains from one sample in a study of T cell responses to AZD1222 COVID-19 vaccine. Libraries were prepared by immunoSEQ multiplex PCR; TCRdb keeps only in-frame clonotypes and omits some of them. This table has approximately 150,000 clones, around 89% appearing once. The starting material was peripheral blood, obtained 28 days after the second AZD1222 dose. These receptors were collected from an adult who received the AZD1222 COVID-19 vaccine. Each CDR3 is given with its conserved first and last residue. D genes are given only for firm matches. Where a row states a size, it is once, few, many or the class of an expanded clone; other rows omit it.

v_gene	abundance	j_gene	d_gene	CDR3aa	CDR3nt
TRBV28	once	TRBJ2-3	TRBD1	CASSLHPPGQGGFGTDTQYF	TGTGCCAGCAGCTTACACCCCCCCGGACAGGGGGGTTTTGGCACAGATACGCAGTATTTT
TRBV2	-	TRBJ1-2	-	CASRRDTNLNYGYTF	TGTGCCAGCAGGAGGGACACCAACCTTAACTATGGCTACACCTTC
TRBV4-1	-	TRBJ1-4	-	CASSQVLGTTNEKLFF	TGCGCCAGCAGCCAAGTACTGGGGACAACTAATGAAAAACTGTTTTTT
TRBV11-2	-	TRBJ1-2	-	CASSLEPQLANYGYTF	TGTGCCAGCAGCTTAGAGCCCCAGTTGGCTAACTATGGCTACACCTTC
TRBV12-3/TRBV12-4	once	TRBJ1-5	-	CASRLGGNQPQHF	TGTGCCAGCAGATTGGGGGGGAATCAGCCCCAGCATTTT
TRBV19	-	TRBJ1-1	-	CASFGGTGYTEAFF	TGTGCCAGTTTCGGGGGAACTGGTTACACTGAAGCTTTCTTT
TRBV19	-	TRBJ1-5	-	CASRAKGQPQHF	TGTGCCAGTAGAGCTAAAGGTCAGCCCCAGCATTTT
TRBV7-2	-	TRBJ2-7	TRBD1	CASSHRQGDGYEQYF	TGTGCCAGCAGCCATCGACAGGGCGATGGTTACGAGCAGTACTTC
TRBV5-5	-	TRBJ1-4	-	CASSLIKQGRGLFF	TGTGCCAGCAGCCTTATTAAACAGGGAAGAGGACTGTTTTTT
TRBV6-5	-	TRBJ2-7	TRBD1	CASRRTGPYEQYF	TGTGCCAGCAGACGGACAGGCCCCTACGAGCAGTACTTC
TRBV19	few	TRBJ1-1	-	CASRIRVMNTEAFF	TGTGCCAGTAGAATACGCGTGATGAACACTGAAGCTTTCTTT
TRBV9	few	TRBJ2-7	-	CASSVGPQGEQYF	TGTGCCAGCAGCGTAGGTCCTCAGGGTGAGCAGTACTTC
TRBV6-5	-	TRBJ1-1	-	CASSSQISGTTEAFF	TGTGCCAGCAGTTCCCAAATCTCGGGGACCACTGAAGCTTTCTTT
TRBV5-5	-	TRBJ1-1	-	CASTLTANTEAFF	TGTGCCAGCACCCTCACGGCTAACACTGAAGCTTTCTTT
TRBV7-8	-	TRBJ2-1	-	CASTYSGVSYNEQFF	TGTGCCAGCACCTACTCGGGCGTCTCCTACAATGAGCAGTTCTTC
TRBV5-5	-	TRBJ1-6	-	CASAMSGLGSPLHF	TGTGCCAGCGCAATGTCGGGACTCGGTTCACCCCTCCACTTT
TRBV4-3	-	TRBJ2-3	TRBD2	CASRIQRGSTDTQYF	TGCGCCAGCCGAATCCAGCGGGGTAGCACAGATACGCAGTATTTT
TRBV10-3	-	TRBJ2-7	TRBD1	CAISGGTAAYEQYF	TGTGCCATCAGTGGTGGGACAGCAGCCTACGAGCAGTACTTC
TRBV6-5	once	TRBJ1-3	-	CASSYSEGSGNTIYF	TGTGCCAGCAGTTACTCAGAGGGCTCTGGAAACACCATATATTTT
TRBV14	-	TRBJ1-1	TRBD1	CASSRGTGVVSTAFF	TGTGCCAGCAGCCGAGGGACAGGGGTGGTTTCTACGGCTTTCTTT
TRBV3-1/TRBV3-2	-	TRBJ1-2	-	CASSQDGGKGAYGYTF	TGTGCCAGCAGCCAAGACGGGGGGAAAGGGGCCTATGGCTACACCTTC
TRBV6-6	-	TRBJ1-2	TRBD1	CASSYHTGGDGYTF	TGTGCCAGCAGTTACCATACAGGGGGCGATGGCTACACCTTC